A selection of T cell receptor beta chains follows, all from one sample in a study of blood T cells in healthy people across ages. TCRdb called the 5' RACE reads again in MiXCR, with one record for every CDR3 protein. The repertoire holds fewer than 700,000 distinct CDR3 sequences, with around half as singletons. Sequencing was done on a sample of blood. These receptors were obtained from an older man in good health. Each CDR3 is given with its conserved first and last residue. The order of the fields is clone size, D gene, J gene, V gene, CDR3 protein, CDR3 DNA. D genes are given only for firm matches. The listing skips clone size in some rows; elsewhere it reads once, few, many or a size class.

NA NA TRBJ2-2 TRBV7-2 CASSLSPEAELFF TGTGCCAGCAGCTTAAGTCCGGAAGCGGAGCTGTTTTTT
NA NA TRBJ2-1 TRBV10-3 CAITGELHNEQFF TGTGCCATCACCGGGGAGCTCCACAATGAGCAGTTCTTC
NA TRBD2 TRBJ2-2 TRBV20-1 CSATGTRHTGELFF TGCAGTGCAACCGGGACTAGGCACACCGGGGAGCTGTTTTTT
many TRBD1 TRBJ1-1 TRBV27 CASSSWTGTLNTEAFF TGTGCCAGCAGTTCATGGACAGGGACCTTGAACACTGAAGCTTTCTTT
few NA TRBJ2-7 TRBV7-2 CASSLGPGPNYEQYF TGTGCCAGCAGCTTAGGACCCGGGCCCAACTACGAGCAGTACTTC
few TRBD1 TRBJ1-4 TRBV7-2 CASSSTGGNEKLFF TGTGCCAGCAGCTCGACAGGGGGCAATGAAAAACTGTTTTTT
NA TRBD2 TRBJ2-1 TRBV20-1 CSARVPTSGWNEQFF TGCAGTGCTAGAGTCCCGACTAGCGGATGGAATGAGCAGTTCTTC
NA NA TRBJ2-5 TRBV29-1 CSVIWGETQYF TGCAGCGTAATCTGGGGAGAGACCCAGTACTTC
NA NA TRBJ2-3 TRBV7-2 CASSSGVVGPGRKVYTQYF TGTGCCAGCAGCTCGGGGGTGGTGGGACCGGGCCGAAAAGTTTATACGCAGTATTTT
NA TRBD1 TRBJ2-3 TRBV29-1 CSVEDGQARTDTQYF TGCAGCGTTGAAGACGGACAGGCCCGCACAGATACGCAGTATTTT
NA TRBD2 TRBJ2-1 TRBV2 CASSEREGSYNEQFF TGTGCCAGCAGTGAAAGGGAGGGCAGCTACAATGAGCAGTTCTTC
few NA TRBJ1-6 TRBV20-1 CSARAGRLNSPLHF TGCAGTGCTAGAGCCGGCAGACTTAATTCACCCCTCCACTTT
few NA TRBJ2-3 TRBV6-6 CASSRLDTQYF TGTGCCAGCAGCCGACTAGATACGCAGTATTTT
few NA TRBJ1-2 TRBV20-1 CSARDPGLWGYTF TGCAGTGCTAGAGATCCGGGCCTCTGGGGCTACACCTTC
NA NA TRBJ2-7 TRBV29-1 CSVSSVTYNEQYF TGCAGCGTCTCTAGCGTGACCTACAATGAGCAGTACTTC
many NA TRBJ2-3 TRBV5-1 CASSLASVTWDTQYF TGCGCCAGCAGCCTGGCCTCCGTGACATGGGATACGCAGTATTTT
NA TRBD1 TRBJ2-7 TRBV28 CASSNPGGPTYEQYF TGTGCCAGCAGTAATCCAGGGGGCCCCACCTACGAGCAGTACTTC
many TRBD1 TRBJ2-7 TRBV6-5 CASSSPRTGSSYEQYF TGTGCCAGCAGTTCTCCTAGGACAGGGAGCTCCTACGAGCAGTACTTC
NA TRBD1 TRBJ1-1 TRBV29-1 CSARTGGNTEAFF TGCAGCGCTCGGACAGGGGGAAACACTGAAGCTTTCTTT
NA TRBD2 TRBJ2-1 TRBV7-3 CASSSLGGSDVEQFF TGTGCCAGCAGCTCCCTGGGCGGGAGCGACGTTGAGCAGTTCTTC
NA TRBD2 TRBJ2-1 TRBV5-1 CASSSTSGANEQFF TGCGCCAGCAGCTCAACTAGCGGCGCCAATGAGCAGTTCTTC
NA NA TRBJ1-2 TRBV5-6 CASSSTGHYGYTF TGTGCCAGCAGCTCGACAGGTCACTATGGCTACACCTTC
NA TRBD2 TRBJ2-1 TRBV4-2 CASSQDWTSGRAPDEQFF TGTGCCAGCAGCCAAGATTGGACTAGCGGGAGGGCCCCGGATGAGCAGTTCTTC
NA NA TRBJ2-1 TRBV9 CASSVTDNEQFF TGTGCCAGCAGCGTAACTGACAATGAGCAGTTCTTC
many NA TRBJ1-2 TRBV4-3 CASSQGRGGYTF TGCGCCAGCAGCCAAGGGCGCGGAGGCTACACCTTC
once TRBD1 TRBJ2-5 TRBV28 CASSSAGTGVETQYF TGTGCCAGCAGTTCCGCCGGGACAGGGGTAGAGACCCAGTACTTC
NA NA TRBJ1-2 TRBV15 CATSRDRGAGYGYTF TGTGCCACCAGCAGAGATAGGGGGGCAGGCTATGGCTACACCTTC